This paragraph covers one T cell receptor (beta chain) sequence. Its antigen is as yet unknown. Germline lookup yields CDR1 KGHSH and CDR2 LQKENI. Trimming at V came to 4 bases and at J to 3 bases, leaving 17 bases not matched to a gene. The CDR3 consists of 18 residues. The data were obtained in a study of cytomegalovirus exposure and HLA in healthy donors. Regarding the study as a whole: In vitro confirmation showed a few CMV-associated chains to be CMV antigen specific.

A multiplex PCR was run with 60 Vbeta primers and 13 Jbeta primers. The protocol was immunoSEQ multiplex PCR, while the TCRdb copy is restricted to in-frame clones and leaves out a portion. This sample has 110,000 to 150,000 clones, with 75% found just once. The sequencing input was PBMCs. The receptor was isolated from a middle-aged man in good health and CMV-seronegative. The V call is TRBV18, the J call TRBJ1-1; 7 bases line up with TRBD1. CDR3 bases: TGTGCCAGCTCACGACAGGGTCTACCTCGTCAGGGGTACACTGAAGCTTTCTTT. Protein: CASSRQGLPRQGYTEAFF.